This paragraph reports one T cell receptor (beta chain). As yet, its antigen is unknown. This table comes from immunoSEQ multiplex PCR, and its TCRdb copy is limited to in-frame clones, with some not included. This table has 1,400,000 or so clones, about 98.5% appearing once. The data stem from a study of shared clonotypes between healthy human individuals. Study observations and caveats: All-four-donor shared clonotypes had higher generation probabilities than non-shared clonotypes did. Roughly 5.3% of naive CD4 clonotypes were common to a few donors.

There are 11 residues in the CDR3. With 10 bases removed from V and 6 bases from J, the gap between germline ends came to 13 bases. The germline V gene has CDR1 MDHEN and CDR2 SYDVKM. This chain connects TRBV28 to TRBJ2-7, with TRBD1 as a possible D gene (6 bases). Sequencing input: naive CD4+ T cells sorted from blood. Stated subset: CD45RA+ positively selected. The TCR was taken from a man under 40 in good health. The CDR3 bases are TGTGCCACCTTCACAGGGCCCGAGCAGTACTTC. Translation gives CATFTGPEQYF.